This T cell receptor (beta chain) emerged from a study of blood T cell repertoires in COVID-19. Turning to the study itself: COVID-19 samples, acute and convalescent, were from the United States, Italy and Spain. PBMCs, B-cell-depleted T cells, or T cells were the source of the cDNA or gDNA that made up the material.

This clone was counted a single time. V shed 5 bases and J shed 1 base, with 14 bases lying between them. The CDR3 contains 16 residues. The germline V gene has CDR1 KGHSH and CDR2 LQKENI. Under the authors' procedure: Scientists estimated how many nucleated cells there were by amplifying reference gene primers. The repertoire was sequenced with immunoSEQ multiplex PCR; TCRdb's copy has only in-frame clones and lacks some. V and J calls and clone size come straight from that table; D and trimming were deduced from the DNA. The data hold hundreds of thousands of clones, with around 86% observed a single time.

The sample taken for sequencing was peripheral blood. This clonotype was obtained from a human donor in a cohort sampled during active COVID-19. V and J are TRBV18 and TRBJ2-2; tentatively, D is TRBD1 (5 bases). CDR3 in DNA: TGTGCCAGCTCAATCGGTCGGCAGGGGAACACCGGGGAGCTGTTTTTT. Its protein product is CASSIGRQGNTGELFF.